The sample holds one count of the clone carrying this T cell receptor (beta chain). The antigen is undetermined. These data come from a study of T cells in localized non-small cell lung cancer. Method: immunoSEQ multiplex PCR; TCRdb's copy keeps in-frame clones and lacks some. The top ten clones hold less than 45% of a sample with approximately 30,000 clones, 78% of them seen once. Notes on the study in general: The study found T cell clonality highest in uninvolved adjacent lung, above tumor.

The sequence derives from a male donor aged 60 or over with stage II squamous cell lung carcinoma. This sample comprised peripheral blood, obtained before any cancer treatment.

CDR3 sequence: CASSKGQDNQPQHF. The CDR3 coding sequence is TGTGCCAGTAGTAAAGGGCAGGATAATCAGCCCCAGCATTTT. The chain links TRBV19 to TRBJ1-5; D is unresolved. V was cut by 4 bases and J by 4 bases, with 11 bases left in between. CDR3 length: 14 residues. CDR1 is LNHDA, CDR2 SQIVND, per germline (reference sequence).